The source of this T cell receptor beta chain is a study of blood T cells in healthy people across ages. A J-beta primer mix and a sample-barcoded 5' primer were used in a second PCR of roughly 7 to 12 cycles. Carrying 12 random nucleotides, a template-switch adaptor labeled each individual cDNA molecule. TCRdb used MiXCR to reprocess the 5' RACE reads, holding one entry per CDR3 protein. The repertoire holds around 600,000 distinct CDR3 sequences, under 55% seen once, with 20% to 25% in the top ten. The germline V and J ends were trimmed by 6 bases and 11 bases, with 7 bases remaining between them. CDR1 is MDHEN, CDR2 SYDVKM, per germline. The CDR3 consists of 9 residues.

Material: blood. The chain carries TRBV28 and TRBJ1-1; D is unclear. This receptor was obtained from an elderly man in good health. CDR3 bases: TGTGCCAGCAGCCCCCCGGCTTTCTTT. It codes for CASSPPAFF. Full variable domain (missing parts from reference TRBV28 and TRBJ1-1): DVKVTQSSRYLVKRTGEKVFLECVQDMDHENMFWYRQDPGLGLRLIYFSYDVKMKEKGDIPEGYSVSREKKERFSLILESASTNQTSMYLCASSPPAFFGQGTRLTVV.